This T cell receptor (beta chain) appears in the sequencing data of a study of T cells after yellow fever vaccination. This clonotype was seen many times. Germline V CDR1 and CDR2: SEHNR, FQNEAQ (reference sequence). The CDR3 spans 15 residues. Between the trimmed V and J ends, which lost 6 bases and 0 bases, there was a span of 14 bases. TCRdb reprocessed the 5' RACE reads with MiXCR, giving one entry per CDR3 protein. Of about 320,000 distinct CDR3 sequences in the sample, around 4.3% were seen once. The sequenced sample was PBMCs, obtained 15 days after the yellow fever booster vaccination. The sequence was obtained from a man aged 18 to 29 who received the YFV17D yellow fever vaccine. The rearrangement uses TRBV7-9 and TRBJ2-5; possible D gene TRBD2, 6 bases. Here the CDR3 reads CASSSRGADQETQYF. The CDR3 bases are TGTGCCAGCAGTTCGCGGGGAGCCGACCAAGAGACCCAGTACTTC.